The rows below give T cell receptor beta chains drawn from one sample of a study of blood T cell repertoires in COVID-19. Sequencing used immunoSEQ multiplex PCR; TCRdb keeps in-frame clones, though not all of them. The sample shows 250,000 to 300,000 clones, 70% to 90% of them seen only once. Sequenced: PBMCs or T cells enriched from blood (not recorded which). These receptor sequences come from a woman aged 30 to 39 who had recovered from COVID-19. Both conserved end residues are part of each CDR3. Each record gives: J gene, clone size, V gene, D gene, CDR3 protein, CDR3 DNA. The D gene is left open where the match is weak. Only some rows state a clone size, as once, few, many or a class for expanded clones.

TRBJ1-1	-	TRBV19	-	CASISAGRTVMNTEAFF	TGTGCCAGTATCTCGGCTGGAAGGACAGTAATGAACACTGAAGCTTTCTTT
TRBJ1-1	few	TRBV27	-	CASSPGGANTEAFF	TGTGCCAGCAGTCCGGGAGGAGCGAACACTGAAGCTTTCTTT
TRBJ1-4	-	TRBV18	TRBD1	CASSYGTGFGKLFF	TGTGCCAGCTCATACGGGACAGGGTTTGGAAAACTGTTTTTT
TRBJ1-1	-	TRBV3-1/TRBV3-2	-	CASSQRIDRYPMNTEAFF	TGTGCCAGCAGCCAACGAATTGACAGGTATCCAATGAACACTGAAGCTTTCTTT
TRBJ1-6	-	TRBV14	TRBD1	CASSQQWDRISPLHF	TGTGCCAGCAGCCAACAGTGGGACAGGATTTCACCCCTCCACTTT
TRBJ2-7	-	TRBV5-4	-	CASSLGGGSLEQYF	TGTGCCAGCAGCTTGGGAGGGGGATCCCTCGAGCAGTACTTC
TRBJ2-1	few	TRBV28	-	CASSPQGLRGRAGEQFF	TGTGCCAGCAGCCCTCAGGGGTTGAGGGGGAGGGCGGGTGAGCAGTTCTTC
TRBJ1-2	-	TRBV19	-	CASSLGPYGYTF	TGTGCCAGTAGCCTGGGGCCCTATGGCTACACCTTC
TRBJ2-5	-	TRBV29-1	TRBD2	CSAGTSGSWVGETQYF	TGCAGCGCTGGGACTAGCGGGAGTTGGGTTGGGGAGACCCAGTACTTC
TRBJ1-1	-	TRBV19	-	CASTFRGNTEAFF	TGTGCCAGTACCTTCAGGGGGAACACTGAAGCTTTCTTT
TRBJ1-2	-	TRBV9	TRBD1	CASSTGVYGYTF	TGTGCCAGCAGCACAGGGGTTTATGGCTACACCTTC
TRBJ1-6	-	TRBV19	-	CASSIFGTAGGNSPLHF	TGTGCCAGTAGTATATTTGGGACCGCGGGGGGTAATTCACCCCTCCACTTT
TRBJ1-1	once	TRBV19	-	CASRLRSARVKEAFF	TGTGCCAGTAGGCTCCGTTCGGCGAGGGTTAAAGAAGCTTTCTTT
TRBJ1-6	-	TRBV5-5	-	CASSLGRRNSPLHF	TGTGCCAGCAGCTTGGGACGGAGAAATTCACCCCTCCACTTT
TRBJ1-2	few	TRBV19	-	CASSTTGSSYGYTF	TGTGCCAGTAGTACAACAGGGAGTTCCTATGGCTACACCTTC
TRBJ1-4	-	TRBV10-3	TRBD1	CAIRGQRNEKLFF	TGTGCCATCAGGGGACAGAGGAATGAAAAACTGTTTTTT
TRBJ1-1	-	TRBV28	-	CASSLKGWNTEAFF	TGTGCCAGCAGTTTGAAGGGGTGGAACACTGAAGCTTTCTTT
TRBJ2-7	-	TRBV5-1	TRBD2	CASSPLSGRVHEQYF	TGCGCCAGCAGCCCTTTGAGCGGGAGGGTCCACGAGCAGTACTTC
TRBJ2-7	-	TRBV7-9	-	CASSFGTSGEQYF	TGTGCCAGCAGTTTTGGGACATCCGGGGAGCAGTACTTC
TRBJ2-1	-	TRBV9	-	CASSPRLRVNEQFF	TGTGCCAGCAGCCCGCGACTACGGGTGAATGAGCAGTTCTTC
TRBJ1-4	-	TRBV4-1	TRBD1	CASSLLPAGTGLATNEKLFF	TGCGCCAGCAGCCTCCTACCGGCCGGGACAGGCCTAGCAACTAATGAAAAACTGTTTTTT
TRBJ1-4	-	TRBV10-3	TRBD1	CAISDRGANEKLFF	TGTGCCATCAGCGACAGGGGAGCGAATGAAAAACTGTTTTTT